The next 2 T cell receptor beta chains were all read from a single sample in a study of cytomegalovirus exposure and HLA in healthy donors. The PCR employed 60 Vbeta primers together with 13 Jbeta primers. Here immunoSEQ multiplex PCR was the method, and the copy in TCRdb shows in-frame clones only, minus some. The sample consists of around 88,000 clones, under 85% of them appearing once. Sequencing used PBMCs. Receptor source: a woman aged 40 to 49 in good health and CMV-seropositive.

V usage is TRBV11-3 and J usage is TRBJ2-2; 11 nucleotides match TRBD2. J gave up 1 base and V 7 bases, and 5 bases lay outside the gene matches. CDR3 length: 16 amino acids. The germline V gene has CDR1 SGHNT and CDR2 YENEEA. The DNA of the CDR3 is TGTGCCAGCACCCGGGGACTAGCGGAGAACACCGGGGAGCTGTTTTTT. Translating it yields CASTRGLAENTGELFF.

The chain carries TRBV29-1 and TRBJ2-7, with a possible D match to TRBD1 (6 bases). Trimming removed 7 bases at V and 2 bases at J, with 12 bases between. CDR1 is SQVTM, CDR2 ANQGSEA, per germline. CDR3 length equals 12 residues. This chain's CDR3 is CSAAAGAYEQYF. CDR3 in DNA: TGCAGCGCGGCGGCAGGGGCCTACGAGCAGTACTTC.